What follows is one T cell receptor beta chain and its context. The data were taken from a study of blood T cell repertoires in COVID-19. Study summary: Some COVID-19 samples were acute and others convalescent; all came from the United States, Italy and Spain.

The repertoire was sequenced with immunoSEQ multiplex PCR; TCRdb's copy has only in-frame clones and lacks some. The data show approximately 46,000 clones, more than 75% seen once. Germline CDR1 and CDR2: DFQATT and SNEGSKA (reference sequence). The CDR3 contains 15 residues. Trimming cost V 3 bases and J 2 bases, with 16 bases left between them. The sequencing sample was made of peripheral blood. The chain has TRBV20-1 and TRBJ2-5; possibly TRBD1 for D (7 bases). The TCR originated in a man in his 60s with active or convalescent COVID-19. CDR3 amino acids: CSASQGGHIQETQYF. The CDR3 nucleotides read TGCAGTGCTAGTCAGGGGGGACATATTCAAGAGACCCAGTACTTC.